Sequencing of this TCR beta chain was carried out in a study of cytomegalovirus exposure and HLA in healthy donors. Broader study findings: Apart from CMV serostatus, no immune exposure information was available.

PCR amplification relied on 60 Vbeta primers (plus 13 Jbeta primers). This table comes from immunoSEQ multiplex PCR, and its TCRdb copy is limited to in-frame clones, with some not included. Among 100,000 to 150,000 clones listed, roughly 77% were seen once. CDR3 length equals 12 residues. The V segment lost 7 bases and the J segment 6 bases; nucleotides outside the gene matches: 6. CDR1 is SGHAT, CDR2 FQNNGV, per germline. Regarding this clone: Its cognate antigen is unknown.

V is TRBV11-2 and J is TRBJ2-7, with 7 bases that match TRBD2. The source is a young man in good health and CMV-seronegative. Sequencing input: PBMCs. The CDR3 DNA reads TGTGCCAGCAACACTAGGGAGGGCGAGCAGTACTTC. Its protein is CASNTREGEQYF.